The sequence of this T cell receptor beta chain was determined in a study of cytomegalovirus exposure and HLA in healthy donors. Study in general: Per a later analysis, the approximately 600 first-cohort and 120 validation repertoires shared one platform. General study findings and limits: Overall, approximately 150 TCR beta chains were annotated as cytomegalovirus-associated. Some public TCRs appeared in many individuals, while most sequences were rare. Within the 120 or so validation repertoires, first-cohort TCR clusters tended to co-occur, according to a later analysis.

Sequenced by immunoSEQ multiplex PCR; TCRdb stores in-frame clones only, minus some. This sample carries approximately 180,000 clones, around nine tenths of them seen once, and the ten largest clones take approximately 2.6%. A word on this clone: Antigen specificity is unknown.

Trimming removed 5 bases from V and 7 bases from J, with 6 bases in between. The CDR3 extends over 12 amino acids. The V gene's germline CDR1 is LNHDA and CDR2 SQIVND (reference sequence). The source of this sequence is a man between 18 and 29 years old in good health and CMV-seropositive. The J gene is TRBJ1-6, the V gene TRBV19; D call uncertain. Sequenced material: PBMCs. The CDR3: CASSVRNSPLHF. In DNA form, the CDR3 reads TGTGCCAGTAGTGTCAGAAATTCACCCCTCCACTTT. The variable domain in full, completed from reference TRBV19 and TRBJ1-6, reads DGGITQSPKYLFRKEGQNVTLSCEQNLNHDAMYWYRQDPGQGLRLIYYSQIVNDFQKGDIAEGYSVSREKKESFPLTVTSAQKNPTAFYLCASSVRNSPLHFGNGTRLTVT.